This entry lists 13 T cell receptor beta chains sequenced from one sample in a study of blood T cells in healthy people across ages. Next came a second PCR, run for about 7 to 12 cycles, which used a sample-barcoded 5' primer along with a J-beta primer mix. TCRdb fed the 5' RACE reads into MiXCR, producing one record per CDR3 protein. Among about 1.4 million distinct CDR3 sequences listed, 59% were seen once. The material sequenced was blood. All receptors come from a man aged 18-30 years in good health.

The gene calls are TRBV27 and TRBJ1-1; 7 bases fit TRBD1. Germline loops: CDR1 MNHEY, CDR2 SMNVEV (reference sequence). There are 15 residues in the CDR3. V shed 5 bases and J 1 base; nucleotides not matched to a gene: 7. This CDR3 reads CASSPLGQENTEAFF. CDR3 sequence (DNA): TGTGCCAGCAGTCCCCTCGGACAGGAGAACACTGAAGCTTTCTTT.

This chain connects TRBV4-3 to TRBJ2-3; D might be TRBD1 (5 bases). Per germline, CDR1 LGHNA and CDR2 YSLEER. The V gene lost 0 bases and the J gene lost 9 bases, with 7 bases spanning the gap. The CDR3 consists of 12 residues. The CDR3 DNA reads TGCGCCAGCAGCCAAGAAAGGGGAACGCAGTATTTT. Amino acids: CASSQERGTQYF.

This clonotype has more than one count but fewer than ten. The chain carries TRBV13 and TRBJ1-2; 8 nucleotides agree with TRBD1. The ends lost 5 bases at V and 8 bases at J; junction bases unmatched: 10. Germline V gene data show CDR1 as PRHDT and CDR2 as FYEKMQ (reference sequence). CDR3 length: 14 amino acids. The CDR3 loop is CASSAIRTGHGYTF. In nucleotides, the CDR3 is TGTGCCAGCAGCGCCATACGGACAGGGCACGGCTACACCTTC.

This clonotype came up a few times. J is TRBJ2-1 and V is TRBV6-5; D gene ambiguous. This CDR3 has 15 residues. The ends were cut back, 0 bases at V and 5 bases at J, with 11 bases in the middle. Per the germline V gene, CDR1 is MNHEY and CDR2 is SVGAGI. The CDR3 loop is CASSYSGTNHNEQFF. The CDR3, as DNA: TGTGCCAGCAGTTACTCTGGAACAAACCACAATGAGCAGTTCTTC.

The CDR3 reads CASSETSTGGETEAFF. CDR3 in DNA: TGTGCCAGCAGTGAAACATCAACAGGAGGAGAAACTGAAGCTTTCTTT. The V and J genes are TRBV25-1 and TRBJ1-1; perhaps TRBD1 as D (5 bases). Trimming left V 2 bases short and J 5 bases short, with 18 bases between. The germline V gene has CDR1 MGHDK and CDR2 SYGVNS. CDR3 length: 16 residues.

The chain employs TRBV6-6 and TRBJ1-6; D not certain. Looked up from germline, CDR1 is MNHNY and CDR2 is SVGAGI (reference sequence). The CDR3 is 13 amino acids. V was cut by 4 bases and J by 11 bases, with 12 bases left in between. This CDR3 is CASSSQGLTPLHF. CDR3 nucleotides: TGTGCCAGCAGTTCCCAAGGACTGACACCCCTCCACTTT.

V and J are TRBV27 and TRBJ2-5; 10 bases align to TRBD2. This CDR3 has 17 residues. CDR1 and CDR2 from the germline V gene are MNHEY and SMNVEV (reference sequence). Losses at the gene ends were 2 bases for V and 7 bases for J; bases not matched to a gene: 13. The CDR3 here is CASSLGGPSGGPGTQYF. For the CDR3, the DNA is TGTGCCAGCAGTTTAGGGGGACCTAGCGGGGGACCGGGGACCCAGTACTTC.

Written as DNA, the CDR3 is TGCAGTGCTAGACGGACAGGGGGAATTGATCAGCCCCAGCATTTT. Its translation is CSARRTGGIDQPQHF. J is TRBJ1-5 and V is TRBV20-1; 10 positions agree with TRBD1. This CDR3 spans 15 amino acids. The ends lost 2 bases at V and 5 bases at J; junction bases unmatched: 6. Germline CDR1 and CDR2: DFQATT and SNEGSKA (reference sequence).

This rearrangement joins TRBV20-1 to TRBJ2-7, with 9 bases identical to TRBD1. Per germline, CDR1 DFQATT and CDR2 SNEGSKA (reference sequence). V lost 3 bases and J lost 5; bases outside the gene matches: 14. The CDR3 spans 16 residues. Written as DNA, the CDR3 is TGCAGTGCTAGCCCCACCTCCGGGACAGGGCTAAACGAGCAGTACTTC. Amino acid sequence: CSASPTSGTGLNEQYF.

The chain links TRBV15 to TRBJ1-1, with 7 nucleotides matching TRBD1. V was clipped by 5 bases and J by 8 bases; unmatched bases: 8. The germline V gene encodes CDR1 LNHNV and CDR2 YYDKDF (reference sequence). This CDR3 comprises 13 residues. CDR3 region: CATSGRDRQEAFF. CDR3 DNA: TGTGCCACCAGCGGGAGGGACAGACAAGAAGCTTTCTTT.

This clonotype showed up just a few times. This rearrangement joins TRBV6-5 to TRBJ2-3; 7 bases match TRBD1. Germline V lookup: CDR1 MNHEY, CDR2 SVGAGI. The length of the CDR3 is 15 residues. Losses at the gene ends were 7 bases for V and 0 bases for J; bases not matched to a gene: 7. CDR3 DNA sequence: TGTGCCAGCATAGACGCAGGGGGTAGCACAGATACGCAGTATTTT. Translating gives CASIDAGGSTDTQYF.

The gene calls are TRBV6-5 and TRBJ2-1; 8 nucleotides align to TRBD2. The CDR3 has 15 amino acids. Germline trimming cut 5 bases from V and 8 bases from J; bases unmatched to any gene: 11. Germline assignment: CDR1 MNHEY and CDR2 SVGAGI. The CDR3 spells CASSTTAGGEYEQFF. The CDR3, as DNA: TGTGCCAGCAGTACAACGGCGGGAGGTGAATATGAGCAGTTCTTC.

The chain uses TRBV29-1 and TRBJ1-1; 7 positions agree with TRBD1. Germline assignment: CDR1 SQVTM and CDR2 ANQGSEA. V trimming: 6 bases; J trimming: 2 bases; junction bases outside the gene matches: 15. There are 16 residues in the CDR3. CDR3 DNA sequence: TGCAGCGTCGTAGGTTCCATGCGGGACAGTAACACTGAAGCTTTCTTT. This encodes CSVVGSMRDSNTEAFF.